This T cell receptor beta chain came from a study of blood T cell repertoires in COVID-19. In the study overall: Samples taken during acute and convalescent COVID-19 were collected in the United States, Italy and Spain.

Here immunoSEQ multiplex PCR was the method, and the copy in TCRdb shows in-frame clones only, minus some. The sample carries roughly 40,000 clones, 79% recorded once. The CDR3 extends over 14 amino acids. J lost 3 bases, V lost 3 bases, and 2 bases had no gene match. From germline, CDR1 is KGHSH and CDR2 LQKENI. This chain connects TRBV18 to TRBJ2-1, with 7 positions matching TRBD2. Material: peripheral blood. This receptor was obtained from a woman at least 80 years old with acute or convalescent COVID-19. The CDR3 DNA sequence: TGTGCCAGCTCACCCCGGGACTACTACAATGAGCAGTTCTTC. It is translated as CASSPRDYYNEQFF.